The T cell receptor beta chain described here comes from a study of blood T cell repertoires in COVID-19. V lost 4 bases to trimming and J lost 0 bases; unmatched junction nucleotides: 12. Germline assignment: CDR1 MGHRA and CDR2 YSYEKL. This CDR3 comprises 18 residues. Sequencing used immunoSEQ multiplex PCR; TCRdb keeps in-frame clones, though not all of them. The table includes approximately 290,000 clones, around nine tenths detected once. Specimen: peripheral blood. This chain connects TRBV4-1 to TRBJ1-3; 7 positions agree with TRBD1. The sequence was obtained from a woman in her twenties or thirties with COVID-19, enrolled during active disease. As DNA, the CDR3 is TGCGCCAGCAGCCCATGGCACAGGGGCGAAATCTCTGGAAACACCATATATTTT. It is translated as CASSPWHRGEISGNTIYF.